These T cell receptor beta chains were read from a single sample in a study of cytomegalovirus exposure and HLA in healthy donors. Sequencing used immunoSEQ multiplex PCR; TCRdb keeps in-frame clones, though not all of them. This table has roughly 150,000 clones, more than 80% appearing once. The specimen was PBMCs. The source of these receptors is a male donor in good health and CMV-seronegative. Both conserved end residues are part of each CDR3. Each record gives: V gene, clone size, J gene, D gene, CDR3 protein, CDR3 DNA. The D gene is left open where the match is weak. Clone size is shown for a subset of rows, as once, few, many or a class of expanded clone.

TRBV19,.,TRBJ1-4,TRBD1,CASRPTGVTGVNEKLFF,TGTGCCAGTAGACCTACGGGGGTGACAGGGGTTAATGAAAAACTGTTTTTT
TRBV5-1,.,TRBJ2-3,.,CASSLPSTDTQYF,TGCGCCAGCAGCTTGCCAAGCACAGATACGCAGTATTTT
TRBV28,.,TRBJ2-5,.,CASSPDTQETQYF,TGTGCCAGCAGTCCGGACACGCAAGAGACCCAGTACTTC
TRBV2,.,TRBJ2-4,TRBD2,CASRPGLAGAKNIQYF,TGTGCCAGCAGACCGGGACTAGCGGGAGCCAAAAACATTCAGTACTTC
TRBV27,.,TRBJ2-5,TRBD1,CASSSGQGGASQYF,TGTGCCAGCAGTTCCGGACAGGGTGGAGCGTCCCAGTACTTC
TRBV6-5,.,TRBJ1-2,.,CASSYVGAKYGYTF,TGTGCCAGCAGTTACGTAGGGGCGAAGTATGGCTACACCTTC
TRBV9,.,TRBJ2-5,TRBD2,CASSVVASGGETQYF,TGTGCCAGCAGCGTAGTAGCTAGCGGGGGGGAGACCCAGTACTTC
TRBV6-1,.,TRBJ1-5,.,CASSVLGGNSNQPQHF,TGTGCCAGCAGTGTCCTAGGGGGAAATAGCAATCAGCCCCAGCATTTT
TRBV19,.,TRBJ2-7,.,CASSGQVVDYEQYF,TGTGCCAGTAGTGGTCAGGTTGTGGACTACGAGCAGTACTTC
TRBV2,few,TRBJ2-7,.,CASTTATYEQYF,TGTGCCAGCACCACCGCGACCTACGAGCAGTACTTC
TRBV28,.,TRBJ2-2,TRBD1,CASSFVQGLSGELFF,TGTGCCAGCAGTTTTGTACAGGGGCTTTCCGGGGAGCTGTTTTTT
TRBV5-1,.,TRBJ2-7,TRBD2,CASSAGLAGVHEQYF,TGCGCCAGCAGCGCGGGACTAGCGGGAGTCCACGAGCAGTACTTC
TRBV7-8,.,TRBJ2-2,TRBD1,CASSPRTGGADTGELFF,TGTGCCAGCAGCCCTAGGACAGGGGGCGCGGACACCGGGGAGCTGTTTTTT
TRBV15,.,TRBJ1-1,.,CATSRESIRENTEAFF,TGTGCCACCAGCAGAGAGTCGATACGGGAGAACACTGAAGCTTTCTTT
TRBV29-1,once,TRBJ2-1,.,CSARLPSREQFF,TGCAGCGCTAGACTACCATCCCGCGAGCAGTTCTTC
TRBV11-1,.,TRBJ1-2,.,CASSQLQTPYGYTF,TGTGCCAGCAGCCAACTTCAGACACCTTATGGCTACACCTTC
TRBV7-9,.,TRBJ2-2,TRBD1,CASRDGRAGGNTGELFF,TGTGCCAGCAGGGACGGCCGGGCAGGGGGAAACACCGGGGAGCTGTTTTTT
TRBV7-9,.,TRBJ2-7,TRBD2,CASSLDPTSGSWDEQYF,TGTGCCAGCAGCTTAGACCCCACTAGCGGGAGTTGGGACGAGCAGTACTTC
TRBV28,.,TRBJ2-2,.,CASSLMGLGHANTGELFF,TGTGCCAGCAGTTTAATGGGGTTGGGGCACGCAAACACCGGGGAGCTGTTTTTT
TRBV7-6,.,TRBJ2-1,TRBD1,CASSLGQASYNEQFF,TGTGCCAGCAGCCTCGGACAGGCCTCCTACAATGAGCAGTTCTTC
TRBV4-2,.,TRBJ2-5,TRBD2,CASSQVSGGDPQETQYF,TGTGCCAGCAGCCAAGTTAGCGGGGGGGATCCCCAAGAGACCCAGTACTTC
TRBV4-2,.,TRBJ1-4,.,CASSPHLGGGNEKLFF,TGTGCCAGCAGCCCTCACCTGGGGGGAGGCAATGAAAAACTGTTTTTT
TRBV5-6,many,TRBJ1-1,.,CASSERQPAWTEAFF,TGTGCCAGCAGTGAGAGACAGCCGGCGTGGACTGAAGCTTTCTTT
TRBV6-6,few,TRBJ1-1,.,CASIKGGYAEAFF,TGTGCCAGCATTAAAGGGGGTTACGCTGAAGCTTTCTTT
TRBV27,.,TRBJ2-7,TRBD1,CASSPTPDRGTYEQYF,TGTGCCAGCAGCCCTACTCCGGACAGGGGAACCTACGAGCAGTACTTC
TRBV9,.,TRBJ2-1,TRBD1,CASSVSQGVFYNEQFF,TGTGCCAGCAGCGTATCCCAGGGGGTCTTTTACAATGAGCAGTTCTTC
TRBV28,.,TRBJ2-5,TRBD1,CASSFMTGIQETQYF,TGTGCCAGCAGTTTTATGACAGGGATCCAAGAGACCCAGTACTTC
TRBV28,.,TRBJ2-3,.,CASSSQGPDTDTQYF,TGTGCCAGCAGTTCACAGGGACCCGACACAGATACGCAGTATTTT
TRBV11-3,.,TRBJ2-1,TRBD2,CASSAGLAVYNEQFF,TGTGCCAGCAGCGCCGGACTAGCGGTTTACAATGAGCAGTTCTTC
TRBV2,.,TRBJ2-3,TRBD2,CASSGTSGFTDTQYF,TGTGCCAGCAGTGGGACTAGCGGGTTCACAGATACGCAGTATTTT
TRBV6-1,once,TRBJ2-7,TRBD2,CASSPLAGAYEQYF,TGTGCCAGCAGCCCTTTAGCGGGAGCTTACGAGCAGTACTTC
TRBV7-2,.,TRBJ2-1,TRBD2,CASRTAGGRYNEQFF,TGTGCCAGCCGAACTGCGGGGGGGCGATACAATGAGCAGTTCTTC
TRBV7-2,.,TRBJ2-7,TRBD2,CASSSGLAVYEQYF,TGTGCCAGCAGCTCTGGACTAGCGGTCTACGAGCAGTACTTC
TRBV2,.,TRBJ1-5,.,CASSVGQISNQPQHF,TGTGCCAGCAGTGTAGGACAGATCAGCAATCAGCCCCAGCATTTT
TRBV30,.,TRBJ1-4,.,CAWRGRLTNEKLFF,TGTGCCTGGAGGGGCAGGTTGACTAATGAAAAACTGTTTTTT
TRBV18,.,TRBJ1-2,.,CASSLEKGRYGYTF,TGTGCCAGCTCACTCGAAAAGGGGCGCTATGGCTACACCTTC
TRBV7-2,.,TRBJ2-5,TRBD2,CASSLGLAGVETQYF,TGTGCCAGCAGCTTAGGACTAGCGGGGGTAGAGACCCAGTACTTC
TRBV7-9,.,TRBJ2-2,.,CASSTGTPTAGELFF,TGTGCCAGCAGCACAGGGACACCAACGGCCGGGGAGCTGTTTTTT
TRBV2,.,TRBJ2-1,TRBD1,CASSVDRGAAEQFF,TGTGCCAGCAGTGTAGACAGGGGAGCGGCTGAGCAGTTCTTC
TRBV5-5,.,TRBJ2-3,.,CASSYDAASTDTQYF,TGTGCCAGCAGCTACGACGCGGCTAGCACAGATACGCAGTATTTT
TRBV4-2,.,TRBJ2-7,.,CASSQFSLGAGRNEQYF,TGTGCCAGCAGCCAATTTTCGCTGGGCGCGGGGAGGAACGAGCAGTACTTC
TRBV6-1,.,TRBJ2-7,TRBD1,CASDHRGFGEQYF,TGTGCCAGCGATCACAGGGGCTTCGGGGAGCAGTACTTC
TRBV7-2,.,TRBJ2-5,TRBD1,CASSLVPGGETQYF,TGTGCCAGCAGCTTAGTCCCAGGGGGCGAGACCCAGTACTTC
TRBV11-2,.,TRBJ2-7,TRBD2,CVGEAASGGHSYEQYF,TGTGTGGGTGAGGCGGCTAGCGGGGGTCACTCCTACGAGCAGTACTTC
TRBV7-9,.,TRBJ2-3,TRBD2,CASSSGGGGAGTDTQYF,TGTGCCAGCAGCTCCGGCGGCGGGGGGGCGGGCACAGATACGCAGTATTTT
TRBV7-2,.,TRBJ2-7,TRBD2,CASSLGTSGGGHEQYF,TGTGCCAGCAGCTTGGGGACTAGCGGGGGGGGCCACGAGCAGTACTTC
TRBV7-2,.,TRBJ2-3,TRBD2,CASSLRTSSPDTQYF,TGTGCCAGCAGCTTAAGGACTAGCTCCCCAGATACGCAGTATTTT
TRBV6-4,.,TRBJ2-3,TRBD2,CASSDFAGGPDTQYF,TGTGCCAGCAGTGACTTCGCGGGGGGGCCAGATACGCAGTATTTT
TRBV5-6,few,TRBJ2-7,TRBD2,CASSSRTSSGRHYEQYF,TGTGCCAGCAGCTCCCGAACGTCTAGCGGGAGACACTACGAGCAGTACTTC
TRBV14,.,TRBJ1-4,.,CASSQDLAGSNEKLFF,TGTGCCAGCAGCCAAGATCTGGCGGGTTCTAATGAAAAACTGTTTTTT
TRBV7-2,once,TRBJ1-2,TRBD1,CASSLAVSGTGYGYTF,TGTGCCAGCAGCTTAGCGGTGTCCGGGACAGGATATGGCTACACCTTC
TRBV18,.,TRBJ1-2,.,CASSPSGLGESYGYTF,TGTGCCAGCTCACCATCGGGACTTGGGGAGAGCTATGGCTACACCTTC
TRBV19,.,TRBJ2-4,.,CASSTSQGWLAKNIQYF,TGTGCCAGTAGTACCTCACAGGGATGGTTAGCCAAAAACATTCAGTACTTC
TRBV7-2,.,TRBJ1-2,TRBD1,CASSSQGIDGYTF,TGTGCCAGCAGCTCACAGGGGATTGATGGCTACACCTTC
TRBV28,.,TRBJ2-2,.,CASSHSDSNTGELFF,TGTGCCAGCAGCCACTCCGACTCGAACACCGGGGAGCTGTTTTTT
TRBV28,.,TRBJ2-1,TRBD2,CASSRTSGQYNEQFF,TGTGCCAGCAGCCGGACTAGCGGGCAATACAATGAGCAGTTCTTC
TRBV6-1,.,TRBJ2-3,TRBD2,CASSVVPPGLAIDTQYF,TGTGCCAGCAGTGTAGTCCCCCCGGGACTAGCGATAGATACGCAGTATTTT
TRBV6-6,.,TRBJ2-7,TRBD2,CASSLAGGIGHEQYF,TGTGCCAGCAGTTTAGCGGGAGGAATCGGCCACGAGCAGTACTTC